Listed here is a single TCR beta chain. What it binds is not known. TCRalpha and TCRbeta libraries used 5'RACE with constant-segment primers and UMIs. TCRdb redid the calling of the 5' RACE reads with MiXCR, one entry per CDR3 protein. The repertoire holds fewer than 550,000 distinct CDR3 sequences, 20% seen once, with more than 8% in the top ten. This entry is derived from a study of T-cell memory formation after mild COVID-19. Study-level information: TCR clusters showed largely donor specificity.

Germline CDR1 and CDR2: MNHEY and SMNVEV (reference sequence). CDR3 length equals 13 residues. V was cut by 8 bases and J by 5 bases, with 14 bases left in between. Whole-study findings and limits: Mainly CM and EM harbored the contracting CD4+ clones; mainly EMRA harbored the CD8+ ones. The appearance of some responding clones in pre-infection memory suggested that cross-reactive memory joined.

The sample consisted of PBMCs or a T cell subset sorted from them (not recorded which). This receptor was identified in an adult woman who had mild COVID-19 (a few samples of this study predate the infection). Cell type and time point are not known. The rearrangement uses TRBV27 and TRBJ2-3, with D unclear. The CDR3 loop reads CASRKPGEDTQYF. The CDR3 coding sequence is TGTGCCAGCCGGAAACCAGGTGAAGATACGCAGTATTTT.